This T cell receptor beta chain was documented in a study of blood T cells in healthy people across ages (dated by TCRdb to the mid-2010s). Concerning the study at large: In model experiments, roughly one uniquely barcoded TCR beta cDNA molecule per two T cells was captured by template switching. Using deep sequencing normalized with unique cDNA molecular identifiers, the study measured how TCR beta repertoire diversity changes with age. The donors were divided into four age groups: young (average approximately 15 years), middle-aged (around 41), aged (around 67) and long-lived (82). The study analyzed two additional independent replicas of 1 million unique cDNA reads from the same blood draw for two donors, one aged 18 to 30 and one aged 80 or older.

The junction shows trimming of 6 bases on V and 5 bases on J, and the gene matches do not reach 5 bases of it. From its cysteine to its phenylalanine, the CDR3 spans 14 amino acids. The read is trimmed to its CDR3 DNA, 42 bases read in frame from base 1. The approximately 39 donors, aged about 6 to 100 years, were systemically healthy Caucasian individuals from Russia. Around 9.9 milliliters of peripheral blood were collected from each donor into EDTA-treated Vacutainer tubes. Ficoll-Paque density-gradient centrifugation was used to isolate PBMCs, with at least 6.5 million obtained per sample. Trizol reagent was used to extract total RNA from the PBMCs, yielding at least 5.5 micrograms per sample. Naive CD45RAhigh/CD27high T cell percentages were measured by flow cytometry on a PBMC aliquot from every donor. Broad study findings and their caveats: Estimates of total diversity from one million sequenced T cells were regarded as lower bounds and underestimates. Because profiling used bulk unsorted PBMCs, naive and antigen-experienced compartments could not be compared conclusively. Compared with the aged group, the long-lived group had more naive CD4+ T cells, fewer expanded clones and increased TCR diversity, a pattern suggesting age selection. Observed TCR beta diversity correlated strongly with the percentage of naive T cells measured by flow cytometry. Observed TCR beta diversity per million T cells fell roughly linearly with age, and a significant reduction was already apparent by age about 38. Because the CMV infection status of the donors was unknown, age-related changes in expanded clonotypes may potentially have been confounded.

Libraries were constructed by 5' RACE. The run used an Illumina HiSeq 2500. A second PCR of about 6 to 11 cycles was run with a J-beta primer mix and a sample-barcoded 5' primer. Each TCR beta cDNA molecule received a unique molecular identifier from a template-switch 5' adaptor carrying 12 random nucleotides. Each sample yielded at least 2.5 million CDR3-containing paired-end reads. All of the RNA was converted into first-strand cDNA using the Mint cDNA synthesis kit, with a TRBC-specific oligonucleotide serving as the primer. All cDNA was treated with uracil-DNA glycosylase and then went through a first 18-cycle PCR with the universal primers M1SS and BC2_uni_R. The authors processed their data as follows. For normalization, 1 million high-quality reads, each with a distinct molecular identifier, were randomly selected from each sample. Instead of being binned into consensus sequences, reads with shared molecular identifiers were discarded. CDR3 identification, clonotype clustering and error correction used MiTCR with a Q25 quality threshold and the strictest error-elimination algorithm. A nonparametric unseen species model using Euler transformation provided a lower-bound estimate of total TCR beta diversity. The public reads were quality trimmed at Q25 with fastp and then assembled into clones with MiXCR by TCRdb, keeping productive beta chains. Rows merge per CDR3 protein into single entries with the most common DNA and genes. In this record, the V and J calls reflect TCRdb's handling and not the investigators' own analysis. The sample table contains 900,000 to 950,000 distinct CDR3 sequences; only one count was recorded for under 35% of them. The leading ten clones occupy approximately 10% of the sample.

As to this clonotype: Its antigen is not yet known. Per-base qualities were not stored, and no clone one base away is much larger.

This sample was also put to use in a study of T cells of mothers and their children. The second paper further reports: Nine systemically healthy Caucasian individuals, comprising three mothers and their six children, were included as donors. cDNA synthesis used all of the extracted RNA, with 1.5 ug of RNA in each 15 ul reaction. In the second PCR, the M1S primer introduced both the sample barcodes and 2-4 random nucleotides. Each mother yielded over 9 million TCR beta CDR3 reads and each child a few million reads. TCR recombination output is similarly shaped by thymic selection in related and unrelated pairs, with a minor effect exerted by inherited differences. Related mother-child pairs always showed normalized repertoire overlap that was slightly higher than in unrelated mother-child pairs, though the difference was never significant. No persistent microchimeric T cell clones were detected, at a sensitivity of 90 to 100 clones per million clonotypes. The study used deep NGS to compare TCR beta repertoires of mothers and children, seeking features distinguishing related mother-child pairs from unrelated individuals. Mothers averaged roughly 36 +/- 4 years of age and children averaged about 12 +/- 4 years. After adapters were ligated using NEBNext reagents, the libraries underwent 100+100 nt paired-end sequencing on an Illumina HiSeq 2000. To avoid cross-contamination, the mother libraries and the child libraries were prepared a month apart and sequenced in separate runs. Each donor had between about 450,000 and 2,200,000 distinct TCR beta clonotypes identified. Naive TCR beta clonotypes were estimated from low-frequency clonotypes matched to each donor's FACS-determined naive share, without sorting.

The chain joins TRBV12-3 or TRBV12-4 to TRBJ1-5; 9 junctional bases match TRBD1. Source material: blood. This receptor was obtained from a woman aged 40 to 50 in good health. The encoded CDR3 is CASSRRQGDQPQHF. At the DNA level, the sequence is TGTGCCAGCAGCCGAAGACAGGGGGATCAGCCCCAGCATTTT.